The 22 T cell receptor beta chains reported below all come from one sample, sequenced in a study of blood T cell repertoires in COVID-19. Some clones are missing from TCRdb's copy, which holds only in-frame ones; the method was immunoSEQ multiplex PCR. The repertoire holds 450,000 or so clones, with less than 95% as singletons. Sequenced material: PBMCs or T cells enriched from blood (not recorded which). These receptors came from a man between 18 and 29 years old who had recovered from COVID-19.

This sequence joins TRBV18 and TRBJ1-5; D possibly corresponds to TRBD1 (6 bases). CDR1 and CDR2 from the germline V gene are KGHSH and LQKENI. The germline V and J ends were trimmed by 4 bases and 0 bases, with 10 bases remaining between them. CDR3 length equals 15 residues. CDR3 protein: CASSRTDNSNQPQHF. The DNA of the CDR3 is TGTGCCAGCTCACGGACAGATAATAGCAATCAGCCCCAGCATTTT.

CDR3 amino acids: CASSGHMGEGRSPLHF. In nucleotides, the CDR3 is TGTGCCAGCAGCGGGCACATGGGGGAGGGAAGGTCACCCCTCCACTTT. The rearrangement uses TRBV2 and TRBJ1-6; TRBD1 is a possible D gene (5 bases). From germline, CDR1 is SNHLY and CDR2 FYNNEI. V lost 6 bases and J lost 10, with 22 bases in between. CDR3 length: 16 residues. Variable domain in full (rest from reference TRBV2 and TRBJ1-6): EPEVTQTPSHQVTQMGQEVILRCVPISNHLYFYWYRQILGQKVEFLVSFYNNEISEKSEIFDDQFSVERPDGSNFTLKIRSTKLEDSAMYFCASSGHMGEGRSPLHFGNGTRLTVT.

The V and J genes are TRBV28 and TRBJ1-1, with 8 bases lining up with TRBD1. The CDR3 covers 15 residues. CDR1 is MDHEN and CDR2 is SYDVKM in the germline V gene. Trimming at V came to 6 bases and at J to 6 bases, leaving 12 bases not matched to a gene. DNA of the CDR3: TGTGCCAGCAGCCGACCCGACAGGGGCCAGGCTGAAGCTTTCTTT. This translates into CASSRPDRGQAEAFF.

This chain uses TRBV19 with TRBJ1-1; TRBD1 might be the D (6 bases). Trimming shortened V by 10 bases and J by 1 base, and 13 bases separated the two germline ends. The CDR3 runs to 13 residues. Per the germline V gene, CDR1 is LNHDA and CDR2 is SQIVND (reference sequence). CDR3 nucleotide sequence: TGTGCCATCAAAGACAGGCAGAACACTGAAGCTTTCTTT. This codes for CAIKDRQNTEAFF.

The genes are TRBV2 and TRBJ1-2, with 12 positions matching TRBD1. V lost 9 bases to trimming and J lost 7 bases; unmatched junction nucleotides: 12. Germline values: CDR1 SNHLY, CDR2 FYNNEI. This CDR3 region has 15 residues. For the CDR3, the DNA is TGTGCCAGTGAGGTACCGGGACAGGGGGCGCGTGGCTACACCTTC. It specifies CASEVPGQGARGYTF.

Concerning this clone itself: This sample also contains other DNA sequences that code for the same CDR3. The CDR3 reads CASSIGEGYTF. In DNA, the CDR3 is TGTGCCAGTAGTATCGGGGAAGGCTACACCTTC. The chain links TRBV19 to TRBJ1-2; no reliable D call. Germline-derived CDR1 and CDR2 are LNHDA and SQIVND (reference sequence). Trimming took 3 bases from V and 8 from J, leaving 7 bases between them. The CDR3 loop spans 11 amino acids.

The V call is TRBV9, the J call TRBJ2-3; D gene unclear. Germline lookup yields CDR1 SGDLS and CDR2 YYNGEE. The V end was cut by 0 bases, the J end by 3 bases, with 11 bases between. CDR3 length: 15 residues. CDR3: CASSVAPLSTDTQYF. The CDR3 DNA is TGTGCCAGCAGCGTAGCCCCCCTAAGTACAGATACGCAGTATTTT.

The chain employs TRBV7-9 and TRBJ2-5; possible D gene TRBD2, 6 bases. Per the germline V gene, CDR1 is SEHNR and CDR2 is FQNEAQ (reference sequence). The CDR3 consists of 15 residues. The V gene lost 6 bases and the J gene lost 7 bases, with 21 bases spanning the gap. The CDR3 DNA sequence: TGTGCCAGCAGGCCCGGGGGTGACGGAGTGGGGACCCAGTACTTC. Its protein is CASRPGGDGVGTQYF.

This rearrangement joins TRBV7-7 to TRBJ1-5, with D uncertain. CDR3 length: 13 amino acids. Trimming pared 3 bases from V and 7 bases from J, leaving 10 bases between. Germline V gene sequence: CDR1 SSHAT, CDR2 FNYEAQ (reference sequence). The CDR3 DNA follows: TGTGCCAGCAGCTTCGGGTTAGGCCAGCCCCAGCATTTT. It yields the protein CASSFGLGQPQHF.

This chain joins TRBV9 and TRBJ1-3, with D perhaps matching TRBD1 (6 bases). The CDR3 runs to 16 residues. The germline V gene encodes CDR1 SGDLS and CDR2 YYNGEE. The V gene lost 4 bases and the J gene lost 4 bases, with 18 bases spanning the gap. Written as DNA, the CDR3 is TGTGCCAGCAGCAAAGCGGCGCAGGGGAGCGGAAACACCATATATTTT. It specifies CASSKAAQGSGNTIYF. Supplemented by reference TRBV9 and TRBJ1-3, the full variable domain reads DSGVTQTPKHLITATGQRVTLRCSPRSGDLSVYWYQQSLDQGLQFLIQYYNGEERAKGNILERFSAQQFPDLHSELNLSSLELGDSALYFCASSKAAQGSGNTIYFGEGSWLTVV.

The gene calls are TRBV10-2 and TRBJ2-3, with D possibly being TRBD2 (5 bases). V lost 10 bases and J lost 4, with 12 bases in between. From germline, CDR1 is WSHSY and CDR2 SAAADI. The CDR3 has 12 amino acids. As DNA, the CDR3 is TGCGCCACCCACGAGGGTGCAGATACGCAGTATTTT. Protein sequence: CATHEGADTQYF.

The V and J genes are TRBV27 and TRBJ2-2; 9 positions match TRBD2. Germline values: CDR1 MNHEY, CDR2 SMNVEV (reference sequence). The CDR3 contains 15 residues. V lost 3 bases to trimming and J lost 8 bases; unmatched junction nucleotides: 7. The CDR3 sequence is CASSFLPSGTGELFF. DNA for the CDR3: TGTGCCAGCAGTTTCCTCCCTAGCGGGACTGGGGAGCTGTTTTTT.

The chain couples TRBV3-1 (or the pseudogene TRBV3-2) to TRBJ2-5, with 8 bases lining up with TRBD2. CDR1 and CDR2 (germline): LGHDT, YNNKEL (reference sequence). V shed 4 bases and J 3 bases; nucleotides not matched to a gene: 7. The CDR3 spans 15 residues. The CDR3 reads CASSRTLAEEETQYF. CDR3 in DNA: TGTGCCAGCAGCCGCACACTAGCGGAGGAAGAGACCCAGTACTTC.

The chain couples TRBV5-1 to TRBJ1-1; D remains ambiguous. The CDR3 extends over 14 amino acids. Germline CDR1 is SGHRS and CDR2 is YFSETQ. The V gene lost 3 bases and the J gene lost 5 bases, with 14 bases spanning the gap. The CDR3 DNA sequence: TGCGCCAGCAGCTGGGCCCCTGGGGAGACTGAAGCTTTCTTT. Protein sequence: CASSWAPGETEAFF.

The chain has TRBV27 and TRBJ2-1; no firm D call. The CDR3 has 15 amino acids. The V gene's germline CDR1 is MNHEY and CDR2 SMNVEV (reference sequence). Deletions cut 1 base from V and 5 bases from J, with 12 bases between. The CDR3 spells CASSLLPAADNEQFF. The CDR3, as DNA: TGTGCCAGCAGTTTATTACCGGCGGCGGACAATGAGCAGTTCTTC.

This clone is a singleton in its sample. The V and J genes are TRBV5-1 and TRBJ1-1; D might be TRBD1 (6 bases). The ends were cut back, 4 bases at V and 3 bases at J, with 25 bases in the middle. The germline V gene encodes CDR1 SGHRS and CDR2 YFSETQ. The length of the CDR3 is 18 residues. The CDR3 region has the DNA TGCGCCAGCAGCACAAGACCCTTTTTACCAGGGGCCCACACTGAAGCTTTCTTT. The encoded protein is CASSTRPFLPGAHTEAFF.

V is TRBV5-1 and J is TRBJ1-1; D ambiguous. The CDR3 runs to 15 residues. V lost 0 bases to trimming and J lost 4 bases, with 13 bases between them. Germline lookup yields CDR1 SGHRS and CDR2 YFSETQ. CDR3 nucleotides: TGCGCCAGCAGCTTGGTAGGGTTGGGGAGCACTGAAGCTTTCTTT. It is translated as CASSLVGLGSTEAFF.

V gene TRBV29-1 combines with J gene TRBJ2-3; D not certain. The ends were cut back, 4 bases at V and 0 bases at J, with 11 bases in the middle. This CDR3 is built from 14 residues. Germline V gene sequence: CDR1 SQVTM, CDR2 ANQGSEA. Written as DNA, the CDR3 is TGCAGCGTTGCTCACCCAACTAGCACAGATACGCAGTATTTT. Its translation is CSVAHPTSTDTQYF.

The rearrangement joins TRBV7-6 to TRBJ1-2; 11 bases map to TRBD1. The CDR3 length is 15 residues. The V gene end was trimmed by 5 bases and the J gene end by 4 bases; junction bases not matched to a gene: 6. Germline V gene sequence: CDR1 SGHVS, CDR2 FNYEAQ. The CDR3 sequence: CASSPWGQGGYGYTF. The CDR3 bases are TGTGCCAGCAGCCCGTGGGGACAGGGGGGCTATGGCTACACCTTC. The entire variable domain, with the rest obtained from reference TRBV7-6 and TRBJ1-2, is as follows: GAGVSQSPRYKVTKRGQDVALRCDPISGHVSLYWYRQALGQGPEFLTYFNYEAQQDKSGLPNDRFSAERPEGSISTLTIQRTEQRDSAMYRCASSPWGQGGYGYTFGSGTRLTVV.

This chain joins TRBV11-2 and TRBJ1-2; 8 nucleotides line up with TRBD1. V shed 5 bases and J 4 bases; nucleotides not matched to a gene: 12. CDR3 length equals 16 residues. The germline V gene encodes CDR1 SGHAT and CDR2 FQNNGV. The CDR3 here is CASSPRGQGPIYGYTF. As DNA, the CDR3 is TGTGCCAGCAGCCCTCGAGGACAGGGCCCCATCTATGGCTACACCTTC.

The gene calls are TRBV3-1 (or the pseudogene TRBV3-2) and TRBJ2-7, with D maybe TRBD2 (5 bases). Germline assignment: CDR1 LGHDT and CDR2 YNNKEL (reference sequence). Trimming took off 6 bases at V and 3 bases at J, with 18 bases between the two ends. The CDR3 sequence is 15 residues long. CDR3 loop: CASSLDCHPFYEQYF. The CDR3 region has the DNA TGTGCCAGCAGTCTGGACTGCCACCCTTTCTACGAGCAGTACTTC.

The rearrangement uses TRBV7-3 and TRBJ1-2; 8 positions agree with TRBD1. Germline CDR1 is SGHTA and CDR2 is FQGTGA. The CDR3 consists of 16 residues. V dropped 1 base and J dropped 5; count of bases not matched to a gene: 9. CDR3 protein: CASSLRGQGALYGYTF. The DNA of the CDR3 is TGTGCCAGCAGCTTAAGGGGGCAGGGGGCATTATATGGCTACACCTTC.